Below are 22 T cell receptor beta chains sequenced from a single sample in a study of T cells in localized non-small cell lung cancer. Assay used: immunoSEQ multiplex PCR; TCRdb lists only in-frame clones, some missing. The sample lists around 31,000 clones, nearly 90% occurring once. Here the sequenced sample was peripheral blood, taken before any cancer treatment. Receptors originate from a woman between 35 and 70 years old with stage I lung adenocarcinoma.

The chain links TRBV27 to TRBJ2-1, with D perhaps being TRBD1 or TRBD2 (5 bases each). The CDR3 is 14 residues long. V lost 4 bases to trimming and J lost 2 bases, with 9 bases between them. Germline V gene sequence: CDR1 MNHEY, CDR2 SMNVEV (reference sequence). The DNA of the CDR3 is TGTGCCAGCAGTTGGGGGAATGCCTACAATGAGCAGTTCTTC. Translated, it gives CASSWGNAYNEQFF.

The V call is TRBV29-1, the J call TRBJ1-3, with 7 bases that match TRBD1. The CDR3 has 14 amino acids. The germline V gene encodes CDR1 SQVTM and CDR2 ANQGSEA. V trimming: 6 bases; J trimming: 0 bases; junction bases outside the gene matches: 5. The CDR3 DNA is TGCAGCGTGTACAGGGGATTCTCTGGAAACACCATATATTTT. Translated: CSVYRGFSGNTIYF.

This chain uses TRBV7-2 with TRBJ2-3; 11 bases line up with TRBD2. CDR1 is SGHTA and CDR2 is FQGNSA in the germline V gene. CDR3 length equals 19 residues. V was clipped by 2 bases and J by 6 bases; unmatched bases: 16. The CDR3 coding sequence is TGTGCCAGCAGCTTAAAGAATCTAGCGGGGGGTTATGGTGCGGATACGCAGTATTTT. Residues: CASSLKNLAGGYGADTQYF.

This clone has a single count. This chain joins TRBV29-1 and TRBJ2-7, with 12 bases that match TRBD2. J gave up 6 bases and V 5 bases, and 11 bases lay outside the gene matches. CDR1 SQVTM and CDR2 ANQGSEA come from the germline V gene. The CDR3 length is 15 residues. CDR3 in DNA: TGCAGCGTTACGATGAGGACTAGCGGGGAACTCGAGCAGTACTTC. This codes for CSVTMRTSGELEQYF.

V usage is TRBV28 and J usage is TRBJ2-7, with 7 bases that match TRBD2. The V and J ends lost 0 bases and 3 bases, in that order; junction bases with no gene match: 14. This CDR3 is 18 amino acids long. Germline CDR1 is MDHEN and CDR2 is SYDVKM. CDR3 DNA: TGTGCCAGCAGTTTATGGGGCCTCGGGGGGATTCAAAGCTACGAGCAGTACTTC. Protein product: CASSLWGLGGIQSYEQYF.

This chain connects TRBV9 to TRBJ1-3; D uncertain. The germline V and J ends were trimmed by 3 bases and 5 bases, with 12 bases remaining between them. CDR1 is SGDLS, CDR2 YYNGEE, per germline. The CDR3 has 14 amino acids. CDR3 sequence: CASSARTARNTIYF. CDR3 bases: TGTGCCAGCAGCGCGAGGACGGCCCGAAACACCATATATTTT.

The chain uses TRBV10-1 and TRBJ2-7, with a possible D match to TRBD2 (6 bases). The CDR3 has 14 residues. CDR1 is WNHNN, CDR2 SYGVQD, per germline (reference sequence). The germline V and J ends were trimmed by 3 bases and 2 bases, with 11 bases remaining between them. The CDR3: CASSESGSPYEQYF. The DNA of the CDR3 is TGCGCCAGCAGTGAAAGCGGGTCGCCCTACGAGCAGTACTTC.

The chain has TRBV2 and TRBJ1-2, with a weak D call TRBD1 (5 bases). There are 12 residues in the CDR3. The germline CDR1 and CDR2 sequences are SNHLY and FYNNEI. Trimming removed 3 bases from V and 4 bases from J, with 6 bases in between. CDR3 nucleotides: TGTGCCAGCAGTGAGGGGGGCTATGGCTACACCTTC. This translates into CASSEGGYGYTF.

This chain links TRBV6-6 with TRBJ1-2, with 8 bases identical to TRBD1. CDR3 size: 13 residues. The junction had 6 bases not matched to a gene; V was cut back by 6 bases and J by 6 bases. The germline V gene has CDR1 MNHNY and CDR2 SVGAGI (reference sequence). CDR3 in DNA: TGTGCCAGCAGGTGGACAGGGAGCGATGGCTACACCTTC. Translation gives CASRWTGSDGYTF.

V gene TRBV19 combines with J gene TRBJ1-2; D gene ambiguous. Germline V CDR1 and CDR2: LNHDA, SQIVND (reference sequence). This CDR3 is 14 amino acids long. V shed 6 bases and J shed 5 bases, with 16 bases lying between them. As DNA, the CDR3 is TGTGCCAGTAGGCCCAGCGGGGTCGGGTATGGCTACACCTTC. Translation gives CASRPSGVGYGYTF.

The sample holds a few counts of this clone. The rearrangement joins TRBV5-1 to TRBJ1-2, with no clear D. Per germline, CDR1 SGHRS and CDR2 YFSETQ. This CDR3 is built from 12 residues. V was shortened by 2 bases and J by 6 bases, with 8 bases between the two germline ends. CDR3 coding DNA: TGCGCCAGCAGCTTCTTGGGTCATGGCTACACCTTC. It translates to CASSFLGHGYTF.

CDR3 in DNA: TGTGCCAGCAGTTACACGAGCGGGGGCTACGAGCAGTACTTC. Its translation: CASSYTSGGYEQYF. V usage is TRBV6-5 and J usage is TRBJ2-7; 8 bases fit TRBD2. CDR1 and CDR2 (germline): MNHEY, SVGAGI. Trimming removed 2 bases from V and 3 bases from J; junction bases left unmatched: 3. This CDR3 contains 14 residues.

The chain combines TRBV25-1 with TRBJ2-1, with D maybe TRBD2 (7 bases). The CDR3 covers 16 residues. The V gene lost 8 bases and the J gene lost 7 bases, with 24 bases spanning the gap. CDR1 and CDR2 (germline): MGHDK, SYGVNS. CDR3 amino acids: CASASVLGGGPNEQFF. In DNA, the CDR3 is TGTGCCAGCGCCTCCGTACTAGGGGGGGGGCCGAATGAGCAGTTCTTC.

The chain carries TRBV5-1 and TRBJ1-1, with unresolved D. The CDR3 is 14 amino acids. CDR1 and CDR2 (germline): SGHRS, YFSETQ. Trimming took 1 base from V and 2 from J, leaving 9 bases between them. The CDR3 protein is CASSLISTNTEAFF. The CDR3, as DNA: TGCGCCAGCAGCTTGATTTCAACAAACACTGAAGCTTTCTTT.

This sequence joins TRBV6-5 and TRBJ2-2, with D hard to call. Trimming removed 4 bases at V and 1 base at J, with 7 bases between. The germline V gene encodes CDR1 MNHEY and CDR2 SVGAGI. The CDR3 totals 14 residues. The chain's CDR3 is CASSSDGNTGELFF. CDR3 bases: TGTGCCAGCAGTTCGGACGGGAACACCGGGGAGCTGTTTTTT.

A single count supports this clone. This rearrangement joins TRBV27 to TRBJ2-7, with a possible D match to TRBD2 (5 bases). Germline-derived CDR1 and CDR2 are MNHEY and SMNVEV (reference sequence). V was pared by 5 bases and J by 4 bases, with 12 bases between. The CDR3 extends over 13 amino acids. CDR3: CASSLPGNYEQYF. The CDR3 nucleotides read TGTGCCAGCAGTCTGCCCGGGAATTACGAGCAGTACTTC.

This clone was seen just once. The chain has TRBV30 and TRBJ1-2, with a possible D match to TRBD1 (5 bases). Germline V lookup: CDR1 GTSNPN, CDR2 SVGIG (reference sequence). There are 13 residues in the CDR3. Trimming took off 2 bases at V and 3 bases at J, with 10 bases between the two ends. The chain's CDR3 is CAWSTGAYYGYTF. The DNA for the CDR3 is TGTGCCTGGAGTACCGGGGCCTACTATGGCTACACCTTC.

J is TRBJ1-3 and V is TRBV6-1; D not resolved. CDR3 size: 14 residues. V lost 11 bases to trimming and J lost 2 bases, with 16 bases between them. Germline values: CDR1 MNHNS, CDR2 SASEGT. CDR3 loop: CALGVASAGNTIYF. DNA of the CDR3: TGTGCCCTAGGAGTCGCTTCGGCTGGAAACACCATATATTTT.

The chain uses TRBV11-2 and TRBJ1-4; D is perhaps TRBD1 (6 bases). V shed 1 base and J shed 8 bases, with 8 bases lying between them. Looked up from germline, CDR1 is SGHAT and CDR2 is FQNNGV. The CDR3 sequence is 13 residues long. The CDR3 coding sequence is TGTGCCAGCAGCTTAGCCGGGACAGAAAAACTGTTTTTT. It is translated as CASSLAGTEKLFF.

The chain links TRBV5-1 to TRBJ1-2, with a possible D match to TRBD1 (6 bases). Trimming stripped 0 bases from V and 3 bases from J, with 6 bases between. The length of the CDR3 is 13 residues. Germline CDR1 is SGHRS and CDR2 is YFSETQ. CDR3 in amino acids: CASSLDRDYGYTF. The CDR3 DNA sequence: TGCGCCAGCAGCTTGGACAGGGACTATGGCTACACCTTC.

The chain carries TRBV10-3 and TRBJ2-7, with D possibly matching TRBD2 (6 bases). Trimming left V 6 bases short and J 1 base short, with 19 bases between. The germline V gene encodes CDR1 ENHRY and CDR2 SYGVKD. The CDR3 loop spans 16 amino acids. The CDR3 loop reads CAIRSGGSLGSYEQYF. The CDR3 nucleotides are TGTGCCATCAGATCTGGAGGGAGCCTGGGGTCCTACGAGCAGTACTTC.

The chain uses TRBV30 and TRBJ1-5, with D possibly TRBD1 on 6 matching bases. Trimming stripped 2 bases from V and 5 bases from J, with 10 bases between. Per the germline V gene, CDR1 is GTSNPN and CDR2 is SVGIG (reference sequence). The CDR3 is made up of 13 amino acids. CDR3 sequence (DNA): TGTGCCTGGAGTAACGGGGGCTATCAGCCCCAGCATTTT. This sequence encodes CAWSNGGYQPQHF.